The source of this TCR beta chain is a study of cytomegalovirus exposure and HLA in healthy donors. The V gene end was trimmed by 6 bases and the J gene end by 6 bases; junction bases not matched to a gene: 6. From germline, CDR1 is MNHEY and CDR2 SVGAGI. This CDR3 has 14 residues. It was with 60 Vbeta and 13 Jbeta primers that the PCR ran. Per the original methods: Later reanalysis found roughly 80 million unique TCR beta chains, around 9.9 million of them shared. The repertoire was sequenced with immunoSEQ multiplex PCR; TCRdb's copy has only in-frame clones and lacks some. Clonal size and the V and J genes are those of that table, whereas D and trimming came from the DNA. The repertoire consists of 95,000 to 150,000 clones, with around 66% occurring once and the leading ten covering approximately 1.4%. Study results and caveats: By a later analysis, the bulk of CMV-associated TCR beta chains appeared HLA-restricted. Roughly uniform depth of sequencing across donors was assumed in presence/absence analyses. The study recorded about 160 TCR beta chains that were cytomegalovirus-associated.

This clone turned up a few times. Its specificity is unknown. The sequenced material came from PBMCs. The chain employs TRBV6-5 and TRBJ2-3; 10 nucleotides match TRBD2. The sequence derives from a man between 18 and 29 years old in good health and CMV-seronegative. CDR3 sequence: CASSRLAGTDTQYF. CDR3 bases: TGTGCCAGCAGCCGACTAGCGGGTACTGATACGCAGTATTTT.